These 32 T cell receptor beta chains came from one sample sequenced in a study of monozygotic twins with inflammatory bowel disease. TCRdb reprocessed the 5' RACE reads and reports one entry per CDR3 protein, with no DNA. Its listing shows 420,000 or so distinct CDR3 sequences. Sequenced sample: blood. These receptors all stem from a human donor with ulcerative colitis or Crohn's disease, or a healthy co-twin of an affected twin (not recorded which).

The chain recombines TRBV7-8 with TRBJ2-1. The CDR3 consists of 11 residues. From germline, CDR1 is SGHVS and CDR2 FQNEAQ. The CDR3 loop is CAILLINEQFF.

The chain has TRBV5-4 and TRBJ2-3; without DNA, the TCRdb call of TRBD2 cannot be checked. There are 14 residues in the CDR3. CDR1 is SGHNT and CDR2 is YYREEE in the germline V gene (reference sequence). The CDR3: CASSLAGGSDTQYF.

V is TRBV20-1 and J is TRBJ1-6; checking the TCRdb D call of TRBD1 is not possible without DNA. This CDR3 comprises 16 residues. In germline, CDR1 is DFQATT, CDR2 SNEGSKA (reference sequence). CDR3 region: CSARDPSDRSNSPLHF.

The rearrangement links TRBV28 to TRBJ2-3; TCRdb gives TRBD2 as the D gene, but with no DNA this cannot be confirmed. Germline V CDR1 and CDR2: MDHEN, SYDVKM. The CDR3 is 14 amino acids. The CDR3: CASSLPSGRVAQYF.

The V and J genes are TRBV15 and TRBJ2-2; there is no DNA to check the TCRdb D call of TRBD1. Germline loops: CDR1 LNHNV, CDR2 YYDKDF (reference sequence). The CDR3 covers 14 residues. CDR3: CATSRGRGVGELFF.

This chain links TRBV12-3 or TRBV12-4 with TRBJ1-1. CDR3 length: 15 residues. The CDR3: CASTSGGTINTEAFF.

The chain joins TRBV2 to TRBJ1-1; lacking DNA, the TRBD1 call made by TCRdb goes unchecked. CDR1 is SNHLY, CDR2 FYNNEI, per germline. The CDR3 extends over 17 amino acids. CDR3 in amino acids: CASSRRQPGQGAAEAFF.

The chain uses TRBV7-2 and TRBJ1-2; no DNA is available, so the TRBD1 call from TCRdb remains unchecked. Germline V gives CDR1 SGHTA, CDR2 FQGNSA. The CDR3 has 14 residues. The CDR3 reads CASSLGTSGSGYTF.

This rearrangement joins TRBV4-3 to TRBJ2-1; TCRdb names TRBD2, which stays unverified in the absence of DNA. Germline values: CDR1 LGHNA, CDR2 YSLEER. This CDR3 is built from 14 residues. The CDR3: CASSSGTKNNEQFF.

The CDR3 here is CASRRVGTDNSPLHF. J is TRBJ1-6 and V is TRBV5-5. The CDR3 consists of 15 residues. The germline CDR1 and CDR2 sequences are SGHKS and YYEKEE (reference sequence).

The chain combines TRBV7-2 with TRBJ1-5; TCRdb's D call, TRBD1, is unchecked because there is no DNA. Germline V lookup: CDR1 SGHTA, CDR2 FQGNSA. This CDR3 is 13 amino acids long. The CDR3 protein is CASSFRDPQPQHF.

The chain recombines TRBV7-2 with TRBJ2-3; TCRdb reports TRBD1, a call that lacks DNA to check it against. The V gene's germline CDR1 is SGHTA and CDR2 FQGNSA. This CDR3 is built from 16 residues. This CDR3 reads CASSKGQVFSTDTQYF.

The chain carries TRBV14 and TRBJ2-7; the TRBD2 assignment by TCRdb is unverifiable without DNA. The CDR3 runs to 15 residues. Germline V CDR1 and CDR2: SGHDN, FVKESK. The CDR3 protein is CASSSRDQPPYEQYF.

The chain uses TRBV28 and TRBJ2-5; with no DNA, the TCRdb D assignment of TRBD2 cannot be verified. The CDR3 length is 13 residues. Germline assignment: CDR1 MDHEN and CDR2 SYDVKM. CDR3 residues: CASGALGEETQYF.

V gene TRBV24-1 combines with J gene TRBJ1-2. CDR1 and CDR2 (germline): KGHDR, SFDVKD. This CDR3 comprises 17 residues. The CDR3: CATSKRSRRDQSYGYTF.

V gene TRBV20-1 combines with J gene TRBJ2-7; the D call of TRBD2 rests on TCRdb alone, since no DNA is present to check it. Germline CDR1 reads DFQATT; CDR2 reads SNEGSKA (reference sequence). The CDR3 length is 11 residues. The CDR3 reads CSARVGPTGYF.

V is TRBV2 and J is TRBJ2-7; without DNA, the TCRdb call of TRBD2 cannot be checked. Germline lookup yields CDR1 SNHLY and CDR2 FYNNEI. This CDR3 has 15 residues. CDR3 amino acids: CASSEYGLAKNEQYF.

CDR3: CASSPGTAVREQYF. The chain is built from TRBV18 and TRBJ2-7; TCRdb's assignment of TRBD2 cannot be checked, as there is no DNA. Germline V gene data show CDR1 as KGHSH and CDR2 as LQKENI. The CDR3 runs 14 residues.

In terms of frequency, this clonotype is medium-sized (0.01 to 0.1%). The rearrangement uses TRBV12-3 or TRBV12-4 and TRBJ1-1; checking the TCRdb D call of TRBD1 is not possible without DNA. The CDR3 length is 15 residues. The CDR3 here is CASSPLGGRNTEAFF.

CDR3 amino acids: CASSQIGERRELFF. The chain couples TRBV3-1 to TRBJ2-2; TCRdb picks TRBD2, but there is no DNA to check that call. CDR3 length: 14 residues. Germline V CDR1 and CDR2: LGHDT, YNNKEL (reference sequence).

This sequence joins TRBV11-1 and TRBJ2-1; TCRdb outputs TRBD2, but without DNA this stays unchecked. This CDR3 is 18 amino acids long. Germline-derived CDR1 and CDR2 are SGHAT and FQDESV (reference sequence). CDR3 loop: CASSWGLAGRGSYNEQFF.

The J gene is TRBJ2-5, the V gene TRBV10-3; the D gene TCRdb calls, TRBD1, cannot be checked with no DNA. The CDR3 sequence is 13 residues long. Germline lookup yields CDR1 ENHRY and CDR2 SYGVKD. The CDR3 protein is CAITQGAGETQYF.

The CDR3: CASSPGKGAGIPLHF. The genes are TRBV27 and TRBJ1-6; as DNA is missing, the TRBD1 call by TCRdb cannot be tested. Per germline, CDR1 MNHEY and CDR2 SMNVEV (reference sequence). The CDR3 sequence is 15 residues long.

The chain carries TRBV3-1 and TRBJ2-5. CDR1 and CDR2 (germline): LGHDT, YNNKEL (reference sequence). The length of the CDR3 is 12 residues. CDR3 sequence reads: CASSQDEKTQYF.

The chain joins TRBV11-1 to TRBJ2-3; the D call from TCRdb, TRBD2, cannot be confirmed without DNA. CDR3 length equals 18 residues. Germline CDR1 reads SGHAT; CDR2 reads FQDESV (reference sequence). The CDR3 region is CASSSPSGDSPRTDTQYF. The variable domain in full, with the rest retrieved from reference TRBV11-1 and TRBJ2-3, is EAEVAQSPRYKITEKSQAVAFWCDPISGHATLYWYRQILGQGPELLVQFQDESVVDDSQLPKDRFSAERLKGVDSTLKIQPAELGDSAMYLCASSSPSGDSPRTDTQYFGPGTRLTVL.

The rearrangement links TRBV20-1 to TRBJ1-1; the D call from TCRdb, TRBD1, cannot be confirmed without DNA. Germline V lookup: CDR1 DFQATT, CDR2 SNEGSKA (reference sequence). The CDR3 extends over 12 amino acids. The CDR3 here is CSARDQGTEAFF.

The gene calls are TRBV19 and TRBJ2-1. CDR1 and CDR2 from the germline V gene are LNHDA and SQIVND (reference sequence). This CDR3 has 16 residues. The CDR3: CASSLLAGATYNEQFF. Looking up the rest from reference TRBV19 and TRBJ2-1 gives the full variable domain: DGGITQSPKYLFRKEGQNVTLSCEQNLNHDAMYWYRQDPGQGLRLIYYSQIVNDFQKGDIAEGYSVSREKKESFPLTVTSAQKNPTAFYLCASSLLAGATYNEQFFGPGTRLTVL.

The chain couples TRBV28 to TRBJ2-7; TCRdb's D call of TRBD2 is untestable without DNA. Germline CDR1 and CDR2: MDHEN and SYDVKM. The CDR3 consists of 16 residues. Here the CDR3 reads CASTTEARNWGGEQYF.

The chain combines TRBV6-1 with TRBJ2-1; TCRdb indicates TRBD2, and absent DNA this call remains unverified. CDR1 is MNHNS and CDR2 is SASEGT in the germline V gene. The CDR3 has 18 amino acids. The CDR3 sequence is CASSRTSGQIQPYNEQFF.

The chain recombines TRBV20-1 with TRBJ2-7; the TCRdb call, TRBD1, lacks DNA for checking. The CDR3 loop spans 13 amino acids. Per the germline V gene, CDR1 is DFQATT and CDR2 is SNEGSKA (reference sequence). This CDR3 is CSANQGGRHEQYF.

The chain employs TRBV7-9 and TRBJ1-1. Germline V gene sequence: CDR1 SEHNR, CDR2 FQNEAQ (reference sequence). The length of the CDR3 is 14 residues. The CDR3 region is CASRGKGGVTEAFF.

The chain uses TRBV4-3 and TRBJ2-3; the D gene TCRdb calls, TRBD2, cannot be checked with no DNA. Germline V lookup: CDR1 LGHNA, CDR2 YSLEER. The CDR3 runs to 18 residues. This chain's CDR3 is CASSQDGYNGESTDTQYF.